The present entry profiles one T cell receptor beta chain with its context. Its matching antigen is unknown. The sample belongs to a study of T cell responses to AZD1222 COVID-19 vaccine. Assay used: immunoSEQ multiplex PCR; TCRdb lists only in-frame clones, some missing. Among about 97,000 clones listed, over 75% were seen once. Study-wide points: Most donors were white British, females outnumbered males, and clonal diversity was possibly underestimated. Two AZD1222 doses significantly raised spike-specific TCR breadth and depth over controls.

Germline loops: CDR1 MNHEY, CDR2 SVGAGI. The germline V and J ends were trimmed by 6 bases and 5 bases, with 16 bases remaining between them. There are 15 residues in the CDR3. The clonotype originates from an adult in good health. V is TRBV6-5 and J is TRBJ2-2; D is possibly TRBD2 (6 bases). The sample in question was peripheral blood, obtained on day 0 of AZD1222 vaccination. DNA of the CDR3: TGTGCCAGCAGGCTTAGCGGAAGAGGGACCGGGGAGCTGTTTTTT. Protein sequence: CASRLSGRGTGELFF.